Below are 24 T cell receptor beta chains sequenced from a single sample in a study of CD8+ T cells in alopecia areata. Extracted from the samples, RNA was reverse transcribed into cDNA to serve as the sequencing template. Measured with immunoSEQ multiplex PCR; TCRdb has only the in-frame clones, and not every one. The sample lists some 240,000 clones, approximately 52% occurring once. This specimen was CD4+ T cells sorted from blood, taken at week 0. The receptors were gathered from a human donor with alopecia areata.

V and J are TRBV4-1 and TRBJ1-5; 7 bases are shared with TRBD1. Germline V gene sequence: CDR1 MGHRA, CDR2 YSYEKL. The CDR3 is 14 amino acids. J gave up 3 bases and V 11 bases, and 10 bases lay outside the gene matches. The CDR3 loop reads CAGIDRETNQPQHF. The CDR3 DNA sequence: TGCGCCGGAATAGACAGGGAAACCAATCAGCCCCAGCATTTT.

The chain couples TRBV19 to TRBJ1-1; the D gene is possibly TRBD1 (6 bases). Between the trimmed V and J ends, which lost 6 bases and 0 bases, there was a span of 11 bases. The CDR3 loop spans 14 amino acids. Germline loops: CDR1 LNHDA, CDR2 SQIVND (reference sequence). DNA of the CDR3: TGTGCCAGTAGCACAGGGTATTTGAACACTGAAGCTTTCTTT. Translating gives CASSTGYLNTEAFF.

The chain carries TRBV15 and TRBJ2-7; D unresolved. Germline V lookup: CDR1 LNHNV, CDR2 YYDKDF (reference sequence). The CDR3 contains 14 residues. The ends were cut back, 0 bases at V and 7 bases at J, with 13 bases in the middle. CDR3 nucleotides: TGTGCCACCAGCAGAGATCTCTCGGTTCAGGAGCAGTACTTC. This encodes CATSRDLSVQEQYF.

The rearrangement links TRBV18 to TRBJ2-7, with 9 positions matching TRBD2. The CDR3 is 17 amino acids. V lost 1 base to trimming and J lost 2 bases; unmatched junction nucleotides: 9. Germline V CDR1 and CDR2: KGHSH, LQKENI. This CDR3 is CASSPRGLAGNPYEQYF. CDR3 coding DNA: TGTGCCAGCTCACCACGGGGCCTAGCGGGGAATCCCTACGAGCAGTACTTC.

This clone occurred a few times. The CDR3: CASSNPGSGEQYF. CDR3 nucleotides: TGTGCCAGCAGTAATCCGGGGTCCGGGGAGCAGTACTTC. J is TRBJ2-7 and V is TRBV6-5; TRBD2 is a possible D gene (5 bases). There are 13 residues in the CDR3. With 5 bases removed from V and 7 bases from J, the gap between germline ends came to 15 bases. Per the germline V gene, CDR1 is MNHEY and CDR2 is SVGAGI.

The table lists this clone with a count of one. This chain links TRBV10-3 with TRBJ2-3; TRBD2 aligns across 7 bases. Trimming removed 4 bases from V and 3 bases from J; junction bases left unmatched: 4. The CDR3 runs 14 residues. In germline, CDR1 is ENHRY, CDR2 SYGVKD. This CDR3 is CAISGASGTDTQYF. The CDR3, as DNA: TGTGCCATCAGTGGGGCTAGCGGTACAGATACGCAGTATTTT.

The V call is TRBV7-9, the J call TRBJ1-5; 9 bases agree with TRBD1. From germline, CDR1 is SEHNR and CDR2 FQNEAQ (reference sequence). The trim removed 5 bases at V and 10 bases at J, leaving 12 bases unmatched. This CDR3 has 15 residues. The CDR3: CASSIGQGFIGPQHF. CDR3 sequence (DNA): TGTGCCAGCAGCATCGGACAGGGGTTCATTGGACCCCAGCATTTT.

CDR3 protein: CASSLDGTGSSPLHF. The CDR3, as DNA: TGCGCCAGCAGCTTGGACGGGACAGGGAGTTCACCCCTCCACTTT. The J gene is TRBJ1-6, the V gene TRBV5-1; TRBD1 aligns across 9 bases. Germline-derived CDR1 and CDR2 are SGHRS and YFSETQ. The CDR3 is made up of 15 amino acids. The V gene end was trimmed by 0 bases and the J gene end by 9 bases; junction bases not matched to a gene: 4.

The rearrangement uses TRBV9 and TRBJ2-7; D unclear. V dropped 0 bases and J dropped 3 bases, with 7 bases sitting between them. The CDR3 is 13 amino acids. CDR1 is SGDLS, CDR2 YYNGEE, per germline. This chain's CDR3 is CASSVGGYYEQYF. The CDR3 DNA reads TGTGCCAGCAGCGTAGGTGGGTACTACGAGCAGTACTTC.

The genes are TRBV5-1 and TRBJ1-2; 10 bases fit TRBD1. Germline V lookup: CDR1 SGHRS, CDR2 YFSETQ. The CDR3 length is 15 residues. V gave up 0 bases and J gave up 5 bases; unmatched junction bases: 4. The CDR3 protein is CASSLVGQGLYGYTF. Written as DNA, the CDR3 is TGCGCCAGCAGCTTGGTGGGACAGGGGTTGTATGGCTACACCTTC.

The chain joins TRBV30 to TRBJ2-3; perhaps D is TRBD1 or TRBD2 (5 bases each). The V gene lost 1 base and the J gene lost 2 bases, with 7 bases spanning the gap. Germline CDR1 reads GTSNPN; CDR2 reads SVGIG (reference sequence). This CDR3 contains 13 residues. The CDR3 region has the DNA TGTGCCTGGAGTGCGGGGCACACAGATACGCAGTATTTT. Its protein product is CAWSAGHTDTQYF. The whole variable domain, filled in from reference TRBV30 and TRBJ2-3, reads SQTIHQWPATLVQPVGSPLSLECTVEGTSNPNLYWYRQAAGRGLQLLFYSVGIGQISSEVPQNLSASRPQDRQFILSSKKLLLSDSGFYLCAWSAGHTDTQYFGPGTRLTVL.

The genes are TRBV27 and TRBJ2-4; D possibly corresponds to TRBD2 (5 bases). The germline CDR1 and CDR2 sequences are MNHEY and SMNVEV (reference sequence). This CDR3 contains 14 residues. Trimming took off 3 bases at V and 2 bases at J, with 8 bases between the two ends. DNA of the CDR3: TGTGCCAGCAGTTTTGGGGAGACCAAAAACATTCAGTACTTC. Its protein is CASSFGETKNIQYF.

This chain joins TRBV6-6 and TRBJ1-3; D call uncertain. CDR1 is MNHNY and CDR2 is SVGAGI in the germline V gene (reference sequence). The CDR3 has 16 residues. V was clipped by 5 bases and J by 4 bases, with 18 bases between them. CDR3 protein: CASSLHGVQSGNTIYF. Written as DNA, the CDR3 is TGTGCCAGCAGTCTACACGGGGTTCAATCGGGAAACACCATATATTTT.

This clone was picked up a small number of times. V is TRBV28 and J is TRBJ2-1, with 8 nucleotides matching TRBD2. Germline V gene lookup returns CDR1 MDHEN and CDR2 SYDVKM. The V gene end was trimmed by 2 bases and the J gene end by 8 bases; junction bases not matched to a gene: 5. The CDR3 totals 14 residues. CDR3 nucleotide sequence: TGTGCCAGCAGTTTAGCGGGGGGCCTGGATGAGCAGTTCTTC. It encodes CASSLAGGLDEQFF.

The CDR3 loop reads CAWTGYGASGANVLTF. Here the CDR3 DNA reads TGTGCCTGGACCGGATACGGCGCTTCTGGGGCCAACGTCCTGACTTTC. The V call is TRBV30, the J call TRBJ2-6, with D hard to call. Germline V gene sequence: CDR1 GTSNPN, CDR2 SVGIG (reference sequence). CDR3 length: 16 residues. V was shortened by 4 bases and J by 1 base, with 14 bases between the two germline ends.

This clone was detected a few times. CDR3 coding DNA: TGTGCCAGCAGCTTAGGAGGGACGGCAGTGAACACTGAAGCTTTCTTT. This translates into CASSLGGTAVNTEAFF. This chain connects TRBV7-9 to TRBJ1-1; a weak D match, TRBD1 (5 bases). V lost 1 base, J lost 0 bases, and 12 bases lay in between. The germline V gene encodes CDR1 SEHNR and CDR2 FQNEAQ (reference sequence). The CDR3 extends over 16 amino acids.

The chain uses TRBV9 and TRBJ2-2, with D possibly matching TRBD2 (6 bases). The V and J ends lost 4 bases and 4 bases respectively, with 8 bases between them. The germline gives CDR1 SGDLS, CDR2 YYNGEE. The CDR3 runs to 13 residues. Written as DNA, the CDR3 is TGTGCCAGCAGCACGACTAGCACCGGGGAGCTGTTTTTT. It specifies CASSTTSTGELFF.

This clone was counted a few times. V gene TRBV7-6 combines with J gene TRBJ2-7; the D gene is possibly TRBD1 (6 bases). There are 15 residues in the CDR3. Between the trimmed V and J ends, which lost 1 base and 0 bases, there was a span of 10 bases. In germline, CDR1 is SGHVS, CDR2 FNYEAQ. CDR3: CASSLDTGFSYEQYF. The CDR3 coding sequence is TGTGCCAGCAGCTTAGACACAGGGTTCTCCTACGAGCAGTACTTC.

V and J are TRBV30 and TRBJ2-7, with D unclear. The V end lost 2 bases, the J end lost 4 bases, and 9 bases lay between the germline ends. CDR3 length: 12 amino acids. Germline V gene lookup returns CDR1 GTSNPN and CDR2 SVGIG (reference sequence). CDR3 sequence (DNA): TGTGCCTGGAGTCTCATTCCTTACGAGCAGTACTTC. This gives the protein CAWSLIPYEQYF.

J is TRBJ2-1 and V is TRBV4-2; D is unresolved. The CDR3 has 15 residues. Germline V gene sequence: CDR1 LGHNA, CDR2 YNFKEQ. Trimming removed 0 bases from V and 8 bases from J, with 14 bases in between. The CDR3 coding sequence is TGTGCCAGCAGCCAAGATATGGAAGAGCTGGATGAGCAGTTCTTC. This translates into CASSQDMEELDEQFF.

The chain joins TRBV6-1 to TRBJ1-2; no clear D gene. Germline values: CDR1 MNHNS, CDR2 SASEGT. Deletions cut 4 bases from V and 0 bases from J, with 15 bases between. This CDR3 is built from 16 residues. The CDR3 reads CASSGSLGNPNYGYTF. CDR3 coding DNA: TGTGCCAGCAGTGGCTCCCTCGGAAACCCTAACTATGGCTACACCTTC.

The sample holds one count of this clone. This CDR3 reads CASSPRLAGGLDDEQFF. The CDR3 region has the DNA TGTGCCAGCTCACCAAGACTAGCGGGAGGCTTGGACGATGAGCAGTTCTTC. The gene calls are TRBV18 and TRBJ2-1, with TRBD2 matching over 13 bases. Trimming took 2 bases from V and 8 from J; bases not matched to a gene: 9. Germline V gene sequence: CDR1 KGHSH, CDR2 LQKENI. The CDR3 totals 17 residues.

The CDR3 DNA reads as TGTGCCAGCAGTGACACATATCCAGCGAGCGGCTACACCTTC. Its protein product is CASSDTYPASGYTF. The chain carries TRBV25-1 and TRBJ1-2; D unresolved. Germline CDR1 and CDR2: MGHDK and SYGVNS. With 3 bases removed from V and 8 bases from J, the gap between germline ends came to 16 bases. The CDR3 runs 14 residues.

This clone occurred once. This chain links TRBV6-6 with TRBJ1-5; perhaps TRBD1 as D (5 bases). Trimming left V 6 bases short and J 1 base short, with 16 bases between. CDR1 and CDR2 (germline): MNHNY, SVGAGI (reference sequence). This CDR3 region has 16 residues. CDR3 nucleotide sequence: TGTGCCAGCAGACCTAACGGAGGGGCCAGCAATCAGCCCCAGCATTTT. Protein product: CASRPNGGASNQPQHF.